What follows are 32 T cell receptor beta chains derived from one specimen sequenced in a study of T cells in women clearing cervical HPV infection. Assay used: immunoSEQ multiplex PCR; TCRdb lists only in-frame clones, some missing. The sample table sets out tens of thousands of clones. The specimen was blood buffy coat. These receptors were collected from a woman between 18 and 70 years old with a cervical HPV16 infection that either progressed to CIN3+ or cleared (not recorded which).

About this clone itself: The CDR3 extends 3 residues past the end of the read, so its final part is completed from the germline J gene. The chain couples TRBV5-1 to TRBJ1-2, with 7 bases matching TRBD1. The CDR3 spans 15 residues. Germline V CDR1 and CDR2: SGHRS, YFSETQ. V shed 8 bases, J shed 1 base, and the junction held 11 bases outside the gene matches. CDR3 loop: CASGRGTDGNYGYTF. The CDR3 bases that were read are TGCGCCAGTGGCCGGGGGACAGACGGTAACTATGGC.

The CDR3 loop is CAWRPGLAGGFDEQFF. The CDR3 DNA, read in part, is TGTGCCTGGAGACCAGGACTAGCGGGAGGATTCGATGAG. The chain is built from TRBV30 and TRBJ2-1; TRBD2 agrees at 14 bases. The read ends 3 residues early relative to the CDR3; the germline J gene fills the gap. The CDR3 sequence is 16 residues long. Losses at the gene ends were 3 bases for V and 8 bases for J; bases not matched to a gene: 9. In germline, CDR1 is GTSNPN, CDR2 SVGIG (reference sequence).

As regards this clone: The CDR3 end falls 3 residues outside the read, so it is completed with the germline J gene. The chain recombines TRBV20-1 with TRBJ2-3; 9 bases match TRBD2. Unmatched junction bases numbered 7, after V lost 6 bases and J lost 0 bases. From germline, CDR1 is DFQATT and CDR2 SNEGSKA (reference sequence). The length of the CDR3 is 15 residues. The CDR3 here is CSAKRAGGSTDTQYF. CDR3 DNA, as far as it was read: TGCAGTGCCAAAAGAGCGGGGGGTAGCACAGATACG.

For this clone: The read terminates 3 residues ahead of where the CDR3 ends, so the germline J gene completes it. V is TRBV18 and J is TRBJ1-2; D is undetermined. Germline V lookup: CDR1 KGHSH, CDR2 LQKENI. The CDR3 runs to 15 residues. Partial CDR3 DNA: TGTGCCAGCTCACCTTTGGAGAGCGTACCCAATGAC. Translating gives CASSPLESVPND. The full CDR3 is CASSPLESVPNDYTF.

Concerning this clone: The missing CDR3 end, 3 residues past where the read stops, is filled in from the germline J gene. This chain connects TRBV30 to TRBJ2-7; 13 bases line up with TRBD2. The germline V gene has CDR1 GTSNPN and CDR2 SVGIG (reference sequence). The length of the CDR3 is 16 residues. The ends lost 4 bases at V and 0 bases at J; junction bases unmatched: 6. CDR3: CAWTPGLAGISYEQYF. The part of the CDR3 DNA that was read is TGTGCCTGGACGCCGGGACTAGCGGGGATCTCCTACGAG.

A remark on this clone: The read ends 3 residues shy of where the CDR3 ends; the end is completed using the germline J gene. The chain recombines TRBV10-3 with TRBJ1-3, with D possibly matching TRBD1 (6 bases). Germline V CDR1 and CDR2: ENHRY, SYGVKD. V was trimmed by 7 bases and J by 0 bases, leaving 13 bases between them. This CDR3 region has 15 residues. The CDR3: CAITRDTDSGNTIYF. CDR3 bases read: TGTGCCATCACCCGGGACACCGACTCTGGAAACACC.

With respect to this clone: The read ends 3 residues before the CDR3 terminus; that terminus is restored from the germline J gene. This rearrangement joins TRBV19 to TRBJ1-1; 7 bases agree with TRBD1. V dropped 5 bases and J dropped 2; count of bases not matched to a gene: 8. This CDR3 spans 15 amino acids. Germline CDR1 is LNHDA and CDR2 is SQIVND (reference sequence). The CDR3 bases that were read are TGTGCCAGTAGTTTTCCCGGGACAGCTAACACTGAA. Its protein product is CASSFPGTANTE. The CDR3 reads in full as CASSFPGTANTEAFF.

The CDR3 loop reads CASSPSTSGRVFLDTQYF. CDR3 DNA, as far as it was read: TGTGCCAGCTCACCGTCCACTAGCGGGAGAGTCTTTTTAGATACG. The chain links TRBV18 to TRBJ2-3; 11 bases line up with TRBD2. The CDR3 end falls 3 residues outside the read, so it is completed with the germline J gene. CDR1 KGHSH and CDR2 LQKENI come from the germline V gene. V trimming: 3 bases; J trimming: 5 bases; junction bases outside the gene matches: 13. The CDR3 is 18 residues long.

The DNA read from the CDR3 is TGTGCCAGCACTTCTCCAGGGGATGAGAACACTGAA. It is translated as CASTSPGDENTE. The CDR3, in full, reads CASTSPGDENTEAFF. The chain employs TRBV5-6 and TRBJ1-1; tentatively, D is TRBD1 (6 bases). The CDR3 end lies 3 residues beyond the end of the read and is filled in from the germline J gene. Germline CDR1 reads SGHDT; CDR2 reads YYEEEE. Between the trimmed V and J ends, which lost 6 bases and 1 base, there was a span of 16 bases. CDR3 size: 15 residues.

As for this clone: The CDR3 is cut off 3 residues early in the read; its end comes from the germline J gene. This sequence joins TRBV2 and TRBJ1-2, with D perhaps matching TRBD1 (5 bases). The germline CDR1 and CDR2 sequences are SNHLY and FYNNEI. The CDR3 length is 15 residues. The sequenced CDR3 bases are TGTGCCAGCAGTGTAACAGGCGGATTAAAAGAGGCC. The encoded protein is CASSVTGGLKEA. The full CDR3 is CASSVTGGLKEAYTF. Full variable domain (outside the CDR3, taken from reference TRBV2 and TRBJ1-2): EPEVTQTPSHQVTQMGQEVILRCVPISNHLYFYWYRQILGQKVEFLVSFYNNEISEKSEIFDDQFSVERPDGSNFTLKIRSTKLEDSAMYFCASSVTGGLKEAYTFGSGTRLTVV.

About this clone itself: The read falls 3 residues short of the CDR3 end, and the missing part is taken from the germline J gene. The chain joins TRBV7-8 to TRBJ2-1; a weak D match, TRBD1 (6 bases). Germline V CDR1 and CDR2: SGHVS, FQNEAQ. V was clipped by 7 bases and J by 6 bases, with 22 bases between them. The CDR3 extends over 16 amino acids. Partial CDR3 DNA: TGTGCCAGCAACAGGGTGAGGGCCTTACTAAGCAATGAG. Translation: CASNRVRALLSNE. The complete CDR3 sequence is CASNRVRALLSNEQFF.

Remarks on this clone: The read ends 3 residues shy of where the CDR3 ends; the end is completed using the germline J gene. This chain uses TRBV11-3 with TRBJ1-2; 7 bases are a match to TRBD1. This CDR3 region has 14 residues. CDR1 and CDR2 from the germline V gene are SGHNT and YENEEA. Trimming cost V 6 bases and J 0 bases; bases outside gene matches: 4. The CDR3 loop is CASSDRVSNYGYTF. Partial CDR3 DNA: TGTGCCAGCAGTGACAGGGTGTCTAACTATGGC.

A remark on this clone: Sequencing ends 3 residues short of the CDR3 end; the germline J gene provides the rest. This chain links TRBV20-1 with TRBJ2-5; tentative D call: TRBD1 (6 bases). The CDR3 loop spans 14 amino acids. V shed 3 bases and J shed 2 bases, with 13 bases lying between them. CDR1 is DFQATT, CDR2 SNEGSKA, per germline (reference sequence). CDR3 sequence reads: CSASLWTDQETQYF. Incomplete CDR3 DNA: TGCAGTGCTAGCCTTTGGACAGATCAAGAGACC.

As regards this clone: The sequence runs out 3 residues before the end of the CDR3; the remainder is reconstructed from the germline J gene. J is TRBJ2-1 and V is TRBV6-4; TRBD1 is a possible D gene (5 bases). This CDR3 comprises 16 residues. Trimming removed 0 bases from V and 6 bases from J, with 15 bases in between. Looked up from germline, CDR1 is MRHNA and CDR2 is SNTAGT. The CDR3 is CASSDSRGRPVNEQFF. CDR3 DNA, as far as it was read: TGTGCCAGCAGTGACTCAAGGGGTAGGCCCGTCAATGAG.

Worth noting for this clone: The sequence runs out 3 residues before the end of the CDR3; the remainder is reconstructed from the germline J gene. The chain couples TRBV2 to TRBJ2-3; 7 bases align to TRBD2. Germline V gene sequence: CDR1 SNHLY, CDR2 FYNNEI. The CDR3 is 10 amino acids. The CDR3 DNA, read in part, is TGTGCCAGCTGGCGGGGGACG. As protein: CASWRGT. The CDR3 reads in full as CASWRGTQYF. The complete variable domain, with remaining parts taken from reference TRBV2 and TRBJ2-3, reads EPEVTQTPSHQVTQMGQEVILRCVPISNHLYFYWYRQILGQKVEFLVSFYNNEISEKSEIFDDQFSVERPDGSNFTLKIRSTKLEDSAMYFCASWRGTQYFGPGTRLTVL.

Partial CDR3 DNA: TGTGCCAGCAGCCAAGTCCCCCGGGGGGGTACCTACGAG. As protein: CASSQVPRGGTYE. In full, the CDR3 is CASSQVPRGGTYEQYF. The chain couples TRBV4-2 to TRBJ2-7; 8 bases are shared with TRBD2. Sequencing ends 3 residues short of the CDR3 end; the germline J gene provides the rest. Germline CDR1 is LGHNA and CDR2 is YNFKEQ. The V and J ends lost 1 base and 2 bases, in that order; junction bases with no gene match: 7. The CDR3 contains 16 residues.

Remarks on this clone: Coverage ceases 3 residues before the CDR3 finishes, and the germline J gene fills in the end. The rearrangement joins TRBV4-1 to TRBJ2-3, with D maybe TRBD2 (5 bases). V lost 2 bases and J 6 bases, leaving 12 bases between the germline ends. CDR1 is MGHRA and CDR2 is YSYEKL in the germline V gene. CDR3 length equals 14 residues. The sequenced CDR3 bases are TGCGCCAGCAGCCAATTACTAGGATCGGATACG. As protein: CASSQLLGSDT. The full CDR3 protein is CASSQLLGSDTQYF.

Comment on this clone: The read ends 3 residues before the CDR3 terminus; that terminus is restored from the germline J gene. This chain links TRBV7-3 with TRBJ2-3; TRBD2 might be the D (5 bases). V was cut by 5 bases and J by 1 base, with 13 bases left in between. Germline loops: CDR1 SGHTA, CDR2 FQGTGA. CDR3 length: 15 amino acids. CDR3 DNA, as far as it was read: TGTGCCAGCAGCCCCCATGGGCGGGGCACAGATACG. This codes for CASSPHGRGTDT. The CDR3 in full is CASSPHGRGTDTQYF.

Details on this clone: The read stops 3 residues short of the end of the CDR3; the missing end is completed from the germline J gene. V gene TRBV7-1 combines with J gene TRBJ2-3; 8 bases agree with TRBD2. TRBV7-1 is treated as an ORF (open reading frame) with a function not yet certain. The CDR3 runs 20 residues. The V and J ends lost 3 bases and 1 base, in that order; junction bases with no gene match: 18. CDR3 protein: CASSSTHGTRRIGGTDTQYF. Partial CDR3 DNA: TGTGCCAGCAGCTCTACACATGGGACTAGGCGCATTGGAGGCACAGATACG.

Remarks on this clone: The CDR3 is cut off 3 residues early in the read; its end comes from the germline J gene. The chain has TRBV29-1 and TRBJ2-3, with D tentatively TRBD2 (6 bases). Trimming took off 7 bases at V and 0 bases at J, with 17 bases between the two ends. From germline, CDR1 is SQVTM and CDR2 ANQGSEA. The CDR3 totals 15 residues. This CDR3 is CSAWGEIPSTDTQYF. The sequenced CDR3 bases are TGCAGCGCATGGGGGGAAATCCCTAGCACAGATACG.

Points on this clone: The read ends 3 residues shy of where the CDR3 ends; the end is completed using the germline J gene. The V and J genes are TRBV20-1 and TRBJ2-7; TRBD1 is a possible D gene (6 bases). This CDR3 is 14 amino acids long. Germline V gene lookup returns CDR1 DFQATT and CDR2 SNEGSKA (reference sequence). The V end was cut by 6 bases, the J end by 2 bases, with 17 bases between. The part of the CDR3 DNA that was read is TGCAGTGCCCAAAATTTCGGACAGCCCTACGAG. Amino acid sequence: CSAQNFGQPYE. The entire CDR3 reads CSAQNFGQPYEQYF.

Remarks on this clone: With the read ending 3 residues before the CDR3 end, the germline J gene is used to fill in that end. This rearrangement joins TRBV19 to TRBJ1-1, with 7 bases matching TRBD1. The germline V gene has CDR1 LNHDA and CDR2 SQIVND (reference sequence). The CDR3 has 15 residues. The sequenced CDR3 bases are TGTGCCAGTAGTATCGCAGGGGGGTTTGTCGATGAG. Protein sequence: CASSIAGGFVDE. The complete CDR3 sequence is CASSIAGGFVDEAFF.

As concerns this clone: The read finishes 3 residues shy of the CDR3 end, and the germline J gene is used to complete it. This chain uses TRBV18 with TRBJ2-5, with 10 positions matching TRBD2. This CDR3 region has 15 residues. The germline V gene has CDR1 KGHSH and CDR2 LQKENI. The junction had 3 bases not matched to a gene; V was cut back by 3 bases and J by 2 bases. The CDR3 bases that were read are TGTGCCAGCTCACCCCTACTAGCGGGGCAAGAGACC. Its protein is CASSPLLAGQET. The entire CDR3 protein reads CASSPLLAGQETQYF.

On this clone itself: Sequencing ends 3 residues short of the CDR3 end; the germline J gene provides the rest. The chain uses TRBV7-9 and TRBJ2-7, with 9 bases aligning to TRBD1. V lost 5 bases and J lost 1; bases outside the gene matches: 6. The CDR3 contains 15 residues. The germline gives CDR1 SEHNR, CDR2 FQNEAQ (reference sequence). Partial CDR3 DNA: TGTGCCAGCAGCCACAGGGACAGGGAGTCCTACGAG. This codes for CASSHRDRESYE. The CDR3 as a whole reads CASSHRDRESYEQYF.

On this clone itself: The read finishes 3 residues shy of the CDR3 end, and the germline J gene is used to complete it. The chain is built from TRBV28 and TRBJ1-4; a possible D gene is TRBD1 (5 bases). This CDR3 spans 15 amino acids. With 4 bases removed from V and 8 bases from J, the gap between germline ends came to 17 bases. CDR1 is MDHEN and CDR2 is SYDVKM in the germline V gene. The sequenced CDR3 bases are TGTGCCAGCAGTTCAACAGGCGCGACCCGCGAAAAA. This sequence encodes CASSSTGATREK. The complete CDR3 reads CASSSTGATREKLFF.

On this clone itself: Sequencing ends 3 residues short of the CDR3 end; the germline J gene provides the rest. V usage is TRBV30 and J usage is TRBJ2-7, with 7 bases lining up with TRBD1. Germline V gene data show CDR1 as GTSNPN and CDR2 as SVGIG (reference sequence). The CDR3 runs to 14 residues. The V segment lost 2 bases and the J segment 2 bases; nucleotides outside the gene matches: 6. Partial CDR3 DNA: TGTGCCTGGAGTCCCGGGACAGTAGCCTACGAG. The encoded protein is CAWSPGTVAYE. The full CDR3 reads CAWSPGTVAYEQYF.

Concerning this clone: The read is 3 residues too short to cover the CDR3 end, so that end is filled in from the germline J gene. The gene calls are TRBV5-5 and TRBJ1-1; tentatively, D is TRBD1 (5 bases). The CDR3 sequence is 11 residues long. Germline CDR1 is SGHKS and CDR2 is YYEKEE (reference sequence). The sequenced part of the CDR3 DNA is TGTGCCAGCAGCTTCTGGGGGGAC. Translating it yields CASSFWGD. The whole CDR3 protein is CASSFWGDAFF. Looking up the rest from reference TRBV5-5 and TRBJ1-1 gives the full variable domain: DAGVTQSPTHLIKTRGQQVTLRCSPISGHKSVSWYQQVLGQGPQFIFQYYEKEERGRGNFPDRFSARQFPNYSSELNVNALLLGDSALYLCASSFWGDAFFGQGTRLTVV.

Worth noting for this clone: With the read ending 3 residues before the CDR3 end, the germline J gene is used to fill in that end. V usage is TRBV20-1 and J usage is TRBJ2-5; the match to TRBD2 covers 14 bases. CDR1 and CDR2 from the germline V gene are DFQATT and SNEGSKA (reference sequence). This CDR3 is 21 amino acids long. J gave up 0 bases and V 3 bases, and 18 bases lay outside the gene matches. This CDR3 is CSASGFGLGLAGVTYQETQYF. CDR3 bases read: TGCAGTGCTAGTGGTTTCGGTCTGGGACTAGCGGGAGTGACGTACCAAGAGACC.

This clone is identified as medium-sized from frequency. The CDR3 goes on 3 residues after the read ends, and that part is filled in from the germline J gene. The rearrangement links TRBV4-2 to TRBJ2-3, with 7 bases aligning to TRBD2. Germline-derived CDR1 and CDR2 are LGHNA and YNFKEQ. V lost 1 base and J lost 3; bases outside the gene matches: 13. This CDR3 contains 18 residues. CDR3 region: CASSQGGYGEGITDTQYF. The CDR3 DNA, read in part, is TGTGCCAGCAGCCAAGGCGGTTATGGGGAGGGGATAACAGATACG.

The part of the CDR3 DNA that was read is TGTGCCAGCAGCAAATGGACTAGCGGGTTGTACGAG. It is translated as CASSKWTSGLYE. The entire CDR3 reads CASSKWTSGLYEQYF. V usage is TRBV14 and J usage is TRBJ2-7, with 11 bases that match TRBD2. The read is 3 residues too short to cover the CDR3 end, so that end is filled in from the germline J gene. This CDR3 region has 15 residues. V was pared by 5 bases and J by 4 bases, with 7 bases of the junction left unmatched. Per germline, CDR1 SGHDN and CDR2 FVKESK.

A note on this clone: Coverage ceases 3 residues before the CDR3 finishes, and the germline J gene fills in the end. The chain links TRBV7-1 to TRBJ2-2; D perhaps matches TRBD2 (6 bases). TRBV7-1 is annotated as an ORF whose role is uncertain. The CDR3 contains 21 residues. CDR3 bases read: TGTGCCAGCAGCTCACTACCTAAACGTAGGGACTCGCTCTCTGGGGCCAACGTG. Amino acids: CASSSLPKRRDSLSGANV. The whole CDR3 protein is CASSSLPKRRDSLSGANVLFF.

The CDR3 protein is CASSILIDRTWNYGYTF. CDR3 bases read: TGTGCCAGTAGTATTCTGATCGACAGGACCTGGAACTATGGC. The J gene is TRBJ1-2, the V gene TRBV19; tentative D call: TRBD1 (6 bases). The sequenced fragment ends 3 residues before the CDR3 boundary, so the rest is inferred from the germline J gene. The CDR3 sequence is 17 residues long. Germline CDR1 LNHDA, CDR2 SQIVND (reference sequence). V was pared by 3 bases and J by 2 bases, with 19 bases between.